This T cell receptor (beta chain) was observed in a study of T cell responses to AZD1222 COVID-19 vaccine. Notes on the study in general: Spike was spanned by vaccine-associated CD4 TCRs, with dominance at 160-218 and 743-854. No day 14 peak samples; only post-peak repertoires were characterized. Donors in the cohort were predominantly white British and more often female, and clonal diversity was possibly underestimated.

The CDR3 has 12 amino acids. Germline V gene data show CDR1 as LGHNT and CDR2 as FRNRAP. V shed 1 base and J 10 bases; nucleotides not matched to a gene: 2. This clone has just one count. Its antigen is not identified. Sequenced by immunoSEQ multiplex PCR; TCRdb stores in-frame clones only, minus some. The sample includes 78,000 or so clones, approximately 88% seen only once; the top ten take roughly 20%. This receptor was obtained from an adult in good health. The sequenced sample was peripheral blood, obtained on day 0 of AZD1222 vaccination. The chain uses TRBV12-5 and TRBJ2-3; the match to TRBD1 covers 7 bases. The CDR3 nucleotides read TGTGCTAGTGGTTTGGGACAGGGAGCGCAGTATTTT. It yields the protein CASGLGQGAQYF.